This entry is about one T cell receptor (beta chain). The data stem from a study of blood T cell repertoires in COVID-19. The overall study: Sources were T cells, B-cell-depleted T cells, or PBMCs; the material itself was cDNA or gDNA.

Authors' processing steps: Amplification from reference gene primers served as the basis for estimated nucleated cell counts. Assay: immunoSEQ multiplex PCR; the TCRdb copy retains only in-frame clones and omits some. The DNA was the basis for D and trimming; V, J and clone size are from that table. The data show 75,000 to 95,000 clones, roughly 90% seen once. The V end lost 0 bases, the J end lost 0 bases, and 7 bases lay between the germline ends. The CDR3 consists of 15 residues. Per the germline V gene, CDR1 is SGDLS and CDR2 is YYNGEE. Specimen: peripheral blood. This TCR was recovered from a man between 60 and 75 years old with acute or convalescent COVID-19. The genes are TRBV9 and TRBJ2-1; D gene uncertain. CDR3 in amino acids: CASSVVSSSYNEQFF. The DNA of the CDR3 is TGTGCCAGCAGCGTAGTTTCCAGCTCCTACAATGAGCAGTTCTTC.